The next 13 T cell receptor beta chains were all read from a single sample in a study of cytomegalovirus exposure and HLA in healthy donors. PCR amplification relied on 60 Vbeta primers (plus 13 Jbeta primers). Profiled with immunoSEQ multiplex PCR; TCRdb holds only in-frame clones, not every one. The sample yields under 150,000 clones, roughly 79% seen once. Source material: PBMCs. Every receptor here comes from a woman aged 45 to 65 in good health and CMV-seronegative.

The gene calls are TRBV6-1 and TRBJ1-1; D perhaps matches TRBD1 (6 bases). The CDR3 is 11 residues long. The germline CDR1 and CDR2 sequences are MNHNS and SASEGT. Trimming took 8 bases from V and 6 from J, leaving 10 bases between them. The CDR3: CASFDRSEAFF. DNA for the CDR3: TGTGCCAGCTTTGACAGGTCTGAAGCTTTCTTT.

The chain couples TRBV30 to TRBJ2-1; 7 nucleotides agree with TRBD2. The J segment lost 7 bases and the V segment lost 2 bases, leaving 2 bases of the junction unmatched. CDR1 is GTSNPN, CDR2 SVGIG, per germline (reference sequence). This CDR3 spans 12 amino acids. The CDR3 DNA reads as TGTGCCTGGAGTCCCGGGGGGAATGAGCAGTTCTTC. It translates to CAWSPGGNEQFF.

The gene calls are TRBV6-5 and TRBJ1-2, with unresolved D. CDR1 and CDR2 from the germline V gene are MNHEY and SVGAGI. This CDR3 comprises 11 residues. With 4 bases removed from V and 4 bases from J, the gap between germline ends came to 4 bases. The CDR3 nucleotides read TGTGCCAGCAGTTCGGGCTATGGCTACACCTTC. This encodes CASSSGYGYTF.

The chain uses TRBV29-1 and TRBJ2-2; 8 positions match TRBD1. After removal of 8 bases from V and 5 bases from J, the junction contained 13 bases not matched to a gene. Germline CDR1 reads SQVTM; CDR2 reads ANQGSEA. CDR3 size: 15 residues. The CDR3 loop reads CSTLGDRSGTGELFF. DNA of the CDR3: TGCAGCACTTTGGGGGACAGGTCTGGTACCGGGGAGCTGTTTTTT.

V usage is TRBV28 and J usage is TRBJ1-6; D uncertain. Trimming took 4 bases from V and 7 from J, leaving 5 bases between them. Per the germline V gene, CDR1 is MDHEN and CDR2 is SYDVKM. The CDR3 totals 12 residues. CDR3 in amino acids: CASSSQNSPLHF. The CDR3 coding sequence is TGTGCCAGCAGTTCCCAAAATTCACCCCTCCACTTT.

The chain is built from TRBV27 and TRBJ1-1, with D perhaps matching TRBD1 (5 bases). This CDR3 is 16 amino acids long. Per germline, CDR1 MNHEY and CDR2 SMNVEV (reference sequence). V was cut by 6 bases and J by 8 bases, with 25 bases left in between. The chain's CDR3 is CASSTAPIPRDSEAFF. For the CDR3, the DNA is TGTGCCAGCAGCACCGCACCTATCCCTCGGGACTCCGAAGCTTTCTTT.

CDR3 in amino acids: CASSVATGFTEAFF. Written as DNA, the CDR3 is TGTGCCAGCAGCGTAGCAACAGGTTTCACTGAAGCTTTCTTT. The chain carries TRBV9 and TRBJ1-1, with a weak D call TRBD1 (5 bases). V lost 0 bases and J lost 4, with 10 bases in between. The CDR3 is made up of 14 amino acids. In germline, CDR1 is SGDLS, CDR2 YYNGEE.

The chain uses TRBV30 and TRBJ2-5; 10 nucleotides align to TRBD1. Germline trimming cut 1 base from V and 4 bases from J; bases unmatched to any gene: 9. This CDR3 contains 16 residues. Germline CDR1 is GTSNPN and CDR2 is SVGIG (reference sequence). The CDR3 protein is CAWSGGGQGRRETQYF. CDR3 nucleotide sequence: TGTGCCTGGAGTGGTGGGGGACAGGGGAGGCGAGAGACCCAGTACTTC.

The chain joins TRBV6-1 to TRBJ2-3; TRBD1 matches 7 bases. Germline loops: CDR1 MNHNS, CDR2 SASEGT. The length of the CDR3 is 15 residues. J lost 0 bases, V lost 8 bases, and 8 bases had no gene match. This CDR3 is CASVDRDRSTDTQYF. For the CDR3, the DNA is TGTGCCAGCGTGGACCGGGACAGAAGCACAGATACGCAGTATTTT.

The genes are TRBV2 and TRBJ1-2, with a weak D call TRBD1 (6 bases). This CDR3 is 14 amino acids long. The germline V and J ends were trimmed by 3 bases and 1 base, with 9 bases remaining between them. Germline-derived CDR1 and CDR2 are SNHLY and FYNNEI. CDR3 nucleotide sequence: TGTGCCAGCAGTGACGGCAGGGGTAACTATGGCTACACCTTC. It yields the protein CASSDGRGNYGYTF.

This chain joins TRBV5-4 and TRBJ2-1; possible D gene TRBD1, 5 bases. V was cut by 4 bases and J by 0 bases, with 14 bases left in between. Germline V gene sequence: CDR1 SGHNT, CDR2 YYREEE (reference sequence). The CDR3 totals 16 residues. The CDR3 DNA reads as TGTGCCAGCAGCCCCTCTGACAGTAGCTCCTACAATGAGCAGTTCTTC. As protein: CASSPSDSSSYNEQFF.

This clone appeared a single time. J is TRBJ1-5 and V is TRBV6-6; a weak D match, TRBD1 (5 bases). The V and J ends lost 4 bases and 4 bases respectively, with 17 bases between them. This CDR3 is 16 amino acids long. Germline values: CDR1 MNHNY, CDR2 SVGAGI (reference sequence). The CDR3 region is CASSSASTGTNQPQHF. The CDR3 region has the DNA TGTGCCAGCAGTTCCGCCTCGACCGGGACTAATCAGCCCCAGCATTTT.

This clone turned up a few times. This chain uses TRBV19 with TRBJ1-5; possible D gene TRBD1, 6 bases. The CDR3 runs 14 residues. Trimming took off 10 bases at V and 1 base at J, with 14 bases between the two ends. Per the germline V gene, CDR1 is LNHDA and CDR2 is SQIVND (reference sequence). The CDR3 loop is CATQTGPSNQPQHF. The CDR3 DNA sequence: TGTGCCACTCAGACAGGCCCAAGCAATCAGCCCCAGCATTTT.